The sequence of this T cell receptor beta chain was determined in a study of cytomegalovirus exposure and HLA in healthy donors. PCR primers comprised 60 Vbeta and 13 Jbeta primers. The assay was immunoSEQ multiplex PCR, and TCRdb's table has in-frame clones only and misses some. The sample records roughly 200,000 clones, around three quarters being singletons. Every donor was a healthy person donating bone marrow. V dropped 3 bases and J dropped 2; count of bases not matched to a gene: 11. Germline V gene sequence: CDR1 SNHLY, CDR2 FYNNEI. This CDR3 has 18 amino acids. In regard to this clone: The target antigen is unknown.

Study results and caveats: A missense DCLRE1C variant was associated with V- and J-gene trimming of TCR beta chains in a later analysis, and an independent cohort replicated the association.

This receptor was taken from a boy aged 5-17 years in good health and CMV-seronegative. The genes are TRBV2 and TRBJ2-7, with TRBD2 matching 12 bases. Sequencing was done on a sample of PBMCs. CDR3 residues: CASSEEGLAGLNPYEQYF. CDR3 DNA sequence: TGTGCCAGCAGTGAGGAAGGACTAGCGGGATTAAACCCCTACGAGCAGTACTTC.